These 30 T cell receptor beta chains originate from one sample sequenced in a study of graft-versus-host responses after intestinal transplantation. The repertoire was sequenced with immunoSEQ multiplex PCR; TCRdb's copy has only in-frame clones and lacks some. The sample has 77,000 or so clones; around 92% are singletons. Material: PBMCs, obtained 98 days after intestinal transplantation. All receptors derive from a human patient who received an intestinal transplant, so some T cells may come from the graft donor.

This clone was recorded a few times. The V and J genes are TRBV27 and TRBJ2-2, with 8 bases lining up with TRBD1. Germline CDR1 and CDR2: MNHEY and SMNVEV (reference sequence). CDR3 length equals 14 residues. The V and J ends lost 6 bases and 7 bases, in that order; junction bases with no gene match: 7. The chain's CDR3 is CASREGQDYGELFF. CDR3 nucleotides: TGTGCCAGCAGAGAGGGACAGGACTACGGGGAGCTGTTTTTT.

For this clone: The junction differs from germline at one of its ends, possibly a read error. At the DNA level, this CDR3 is encoded by other sequences in the same sample as well. The V and J genes are TRBV5-5 and TRBJ1-4; D not certain. This CDR3 contains 14 residues. Germline V gene lookup returns CDR1 SGHKS and CDR2 YYEKEE (reference sequence). Written as DNA, the CDR3 is TGTGCCAGCAGCTACAGCGGAGGAGGAGAAAAACTGTTTTTC. Its protein product is CASSYSGGGEKLFF.

The chain is built from TRBV18 and TRBJ1-3; D is possibly TRBD1 (5 bases). CDR1 is KGHSH and CDR2 is LQKENI in the germline V gene. The CDR3 loop spans 14 amino acids. Trimming cost V 6 bases and J 1 base, with 10 bases left between them. Here the CDR3 reads CASSPTASGNTIYF. CDR3 sequence (DNA): TGTGCCAGCTCTCCGACAGCTTCTGGAAACACCATATATTTT.

J is TRBJ2-1 and V is TRBV12-1; TRBD2 is the table's D call, not checked against the DNA. TRBV12-1 is listed as a pseudogene. CDR3 size: 16 residues. The DNA of the CDR3 is TGTGCCAGCAGCTCTGCCACTAGCGGGGGGATGAATGAGCAGTTCTTC. Its protein product is CASSSATSGGMNEQFF.

The chain recombines TRBV10-2 with TRBJ1-5, with no clear D. V shed 2 bases and J shed 0 bases, with 2 bases lying between them. From germline, CDR1 is WSHSY and CDR2 SAAADI. This CDR3 has 13 amino acids. The CDR3 nucleotides are TGCGCCAGCAGTGAGGGTAGCAATCAGCCCCAGCATTTT. It codes for CASSEGSNQPQHF.

The chain is built from TRBV7-9 and TRBJ2-5; 10 nucleotides line up with TRBD2. Per germline, CDR1 SEHNR and CDR2 FQNEAQ (reference sequence). Trimming took 5 bases from V and 1 from J; bases not matched to a gene: 13. The CDR3 has 18 residues. CDR3 DNA: TGTGCCAGCAGCCTAAAAGGGGAGCGGGGGGGCATCCAAGAGACCCAGTACTTC. Protein sequence: CASSLKGERGGIQETQYF. Supplemented by reference TRBV7-9 and TRBJ2-5, the full variable domain reads DTGVSQNPRHKITKRGQNVTFRCDPISEHNRLYWYRQTLGQGPEFLTYFQNEAQLEKSRLLSDRFSAERPKGSFSTLEIQRTEQGDSAMYLCASSLKGERGGIQETQYFGPGTRLLVL.

CDR3 residues: CSVADSQNQPQHF. Here the CDR3 DNA reads TGCAGCGTTGCGGACAGCCAGAATCAGCCCCAGCATTTT. The V and J genes are TRBV29-1 and TRBJ1-5; D may be TRBD1 (6 bases). The CDR3 runs 13 residues. The ends were cut back, 4 bases at V and 4 bases at J, with 11 bases in the middle. Per the germline V gene, CDR1 is SQVTM and CDR2 is ANQGSEA.

The chain couples TRBV25-1 to TRBJ1-5, with 9 bases identical to TRBD1. Losses at the gene ends were 2 bases for V and 4 bases for J; bases not matched to a gene: 3. The CDR3 consists of 15 residues. Germline assignment: CDR1 MGHDK and CDR2 SYGVNS. The CDR3 region has the DNA TGTGCCAGCAGTGAAGGAGGGACAGGGAATCAGCCCCAGCATTTT. This translates into CASSEGGTGNQPQHF.

The rearrangement joins TRBV2 to TRBJ1-1, with a tentative D call TRBD1 (5 bases). Trimming left V 6 bases short and J 2 bases short, with 10 bases between. The CDR3 is made up of 13 amino acids. CDR1 and CDR2 from the germline V gene are SNHLY and FYNNEI. CDR3 DNA: TGTGCCAGCAGAGACAGCATTAACACTGAAGCTTTCTTT. Its protein product is CASRDSINTEAFF.

The chain uses TRBV5-1 and TRBJ2-7; D unclear. The CDR3 is 11 residues long. Germline CDR1 and CDR2: SGHRS and YFSETQ. Between the trimmed V and J ends, which lost 1 base and 6 bases, there was a span of 5 bases. CDR3 amino acids: CASSLTTEQYF. CDR3 DNA sequence: TGCGCCAGCAGCTTGACTACCGAGCAGTACTTC.

CDR3 sequence (DNA): TGTGCCAGCAGCGCCGGGACAGGCTACAATGAGCAGTTCTTC. Translation: CASSAGTGYNEQFF. This chain uses TRBV9 with TRBJ2-1; TRBD1 matches at 8 bases. The germline V gene has CDR1 SGDLS and CDR2 YYNGEE. Trimming cost V 3 bases and J 3 bases; bases outside gene matches: 2. There are 14 residues in the CDR3.

CDR3 sequence: CASSEVRGHQPQHF. CDR3 coding DNA: TGTGCCAGCAGTGAAGTGAGGGGGCACCAGCCCCAGCATTTT. V usage is TRBV6-5 and J usage is TRBJ1-5; 7 bases align to TRBD1. Per germline, CDR1 MNHEY and CDR2 SVGAGI. The CDR3 length is 14 residues. V dropped 5 bases and J dropped 7; count of bases not matched to a gene: 8.

The V and J genes are TRBV6-5 and TRBJ2-2, with 9 bases aligning to TRBD1. Germline CDR1 and CDR2: MNHEY and SVGAGI. CDR3 length equals 15 residues. Trimming took 2 bases from V and 10 from J; bases not matched to a gene: 8. The CDR3, as DNA: TGTGCCAGCAGTTACGCCCCACAGGGGGCAAAGGAGCTGTTTTTT. Amino acid sequence: CASSYAPQGAKELFF.

The chain joins TRBV6-5 to TRBJ2-3; 11 bases match TRBD2. There are 14 residues in the CDR3. CDR1 is MNHEY and CDR2 is SVGAGI in the germline V gene. V trimming: 11 bases; J trimming: 10 bases; junction bases outside the gene matches: 14. The CDR3 coding sequence is TGTGCCTGCGGGCTAGCGGGGGGCGAATCCCCGCAGTATTTT. Translation: CACGLAGGESPQYF.

The rearrangement uses TRBV18 and TRBJ2-3, with TRBD1 identical over 9 bases. The CDR3 loop spans 15 amino acids. Trimming took 2 bases from V and 0 from J; bases not matched to a gene: 0. Germline CDR1 and CDR2: KGHSH and LQKENI. CDR3 sequence (DNA): TGTGCCAGCTCACCAGGGACAGGGAGCACAGATACGCAGTATTTT. Protein sequence: CASSPGTGSTDTQYF.

This chain links TRBV9 with TRBJ2-1; D is possibly TRBD2 (6 bases). Trimming left V 5 bases short and J 0 bases short, with 12 bases between. The CDR3 is made up of 15 amino acids. Per the germline V gene, CDR1 is SGDLS and CDR2 is YYNGEE. The CDR3 sequence is CASSPWRGSYNEQFF. DNA for the CDR3: TGTGCCAGCAGTCCCTGGCGGGGCTCCTACAATGAGCAGTTCTTC.

This CDR3 reads CSVADLRDEQYF. The CDR3 DNA follows: TGCAGCGTTGCAGACCTCAGGGACGAGCAGTACTTC. The chain recombines TRBV29-1 with TRBJ2-7, with TRBD1 as a possible D gene (5 bases). Germline lookup yields CDR1 SQVTM and CDR2 ANQGSEA. V gave up 4 bases and J gave up 5 bases, with 12 bases separating them. CDR3 length: 12 residues.

The chain joins TRBV6-5 to TRBJ2-3; D possibly corresponds to TRBD1 (6 bases). Germline CDR1 MNHEY, CDR2 SVGAGI. This CDR3 contains 15 residues. V lost 2 bases to trimming and J lost 2 bases, with 11 bases between them. In nucleotides, the CDR3 is TGTGCCAGCAGTTACACCGGGACAAACACAGATACGCAGTATTTT. Protein sequence: CASSYTGTNTDTQYF.

This clone was recorded once. The rearrangement uses TRBV5-1 and TRBJ1-1; D is undetermined. Germline V gives CDR1 SGHRS, CDR2 YFSETQ. The V gene lost 4 bases and the J gene lost 2 bases, with 18 bases spanning the gap. CDR3 length: 16 amino acids. The CDR3 loop reads CASSPRPQYINTEAFF. CDR3 in DNA: TGCGCCAGCAGCCCGAGGCCACAATACATTAACACTGAAGCTTTCTTT.

The genes are TRBV10-2 and TRBJ1-2; D call uncertain. The CDR3 is 13 residues long. The germline gives CDR1 WSHSY, CDR2 SAAADI. V gave up 7 bases and J gave up 2 bases, with 11 bases separating them. CDR3 nucleotides: TGCGCCAGCACCATCGACACCAACTATGGCTACACCTTC. It specifies CASTIDTNYGYTF.

This clone was seen just once. The V call is TRBV6-1, the J call TRBJ2-3; D gene unclear. The CDR3 totals 14 residues. In germline, CDR1 is MNHNS, CDR2 SASEGT. Trimming removed 5 bases from V and 0 bases from J, with 9 bases in between. The CDR3 bases are TGTGCCAGCAGTTGGACGGCTAGCACAGATACGCAGTATTTT. This codes for CASSWTASTDTQYF.

The chain combines TRBV5-1 with TRBJ2-7, with 10 nucleotides matching TRBD2. CDR1 is SGHRS, CDR2 YFSETQ, per germline. The CDR3 length is 16 residues. Trimming cost V 4 bases and J 1 base; bases outside gene matches: 8. CDR3 protein: CASSPTSLAGSYEQYF. DNA for the CDR3: TGCGCCAGCAGCCCGACCTCACTAGCGGGGTCCTACGAGCAGTACTTC.

CDR3 nucleotides: TGTGCCAGCAGTTACTCGTCAGGGGCGGCATCCTACGAGCAGTACTTC. Protein: CASSYSSGAASYEQYF. This sequence joins TRBV6-5 and TRBJ2-7; possible D gene TRBD1, 6 bases. V was cut by 0 bases and J by 1 base, with 13 bases left in between. Germline-derived CDR1 and CDR2 are MNHEY and SVGAGI. This CDR3 spans 16 amino acids.

The chain couples TRBV9 to TRBJ2-5; 8 positions agree with TRBD2. The V and J ends lost 3 bases and 2 bases, in that order; junction bases with no gene match: 6. The CDR3 has 15 amino acids. Germline lookup yields CDR1 SGDLS and CDR2 YYNGEE. Here the CDR3 reads CASSAGGAFQETQYF. Here the CDR3 DNA reads TGTGCCAGCAGCGCGGGAGGGGCTTTTCAAGAGACCCAGTACTTC.

Only a few counts were recorded for this clone. The chain combines TRBV10-3 with TRBJ2-7; D possibly corresponds to TRBD1 (6 bases). Germline V CDR1 and CDR2: ENHRY, SYGVKD. The CDR3 extends over 12 amino acids. Trimming removed 11 bases from V and 4 bases from J, with 15 bases in between. CDR3 amino acids: CASAQGLYEQYF. For the CDR3, the DNA is TGTGCCTCCGCGCAGGGGCTTTACGAGCAGTACTTC.

This clone was seen only a few times. The gene calls are TRBV27 and TRBJ1-3; D remains unclear. The V and J ends lost 5 bases and 0 bases respectively, with 14 bases between them. CDR3 length: 16 residues. Germline V CDR1 and CDR2: MNHEY, SMNVEV (reference sequence). The CDR3 here is CASSPWWADSGNTIYF. CDR3 DNA: TGTGCCAGCAGTCCCTGGTGGGCAGACTCTGGAAACACCATATATTTT.

The chain combines TRBV6-6 with TRBJ2-3, with TRBD1 matching 11 bases. V shed 6 bases, J shed 7 bases, and the junction held 6 bases outside the gene matches. Germline V gene data show CDR1 as MNHNY and CDR2 as SVGAGI (reference sequence). The CDR3 is 14 amino acids. The CDR3 sequence is CASRAGQGGNTQYF. CDR3 sequence (DNA): TGTGCCAGCAGAGCGGGACAGGGGGGTAATACGCAGTATTTT.

This rearrangement joins TRBV7-9 to TRBJ2-1; D possibly corresponds to TRBD1 (6 bases). Trimming removed 10 bases at V and 6 bases at J, with 16 bases between. The CDR3 is 13 residues long. Germline V CDR1 and CDR2: SEHNR, FQNEAQ (reference sequence). Written as DNA, the CDR3 is TGTGCCATCGACTGGGACAAGTCCAATGAGCAGTTCTTC. It codes for CAIDWDKSNEQFF.

This chain joins TRBV4-2 and TRBJ1-2, with TRBD1 matching 7 bases. The CDR3 has 16 residues. The germline V gene has CDR1 LGHNA and CDR2 YNFKEQ. J lost 0 bases, V lost 1 base, and 5 bases had no gene match. CDR3 amino acids: CASSQVRQGTNYGYTF. Written as DNA, the CDR3 is TGTGCCAGCAGCCAAGTCAGACAGGGCACTAACTATGGCTACACCTTC.

This rearrangement joins TRBV7-3 to TRBJ2-1; D is perhaps TRBD2 (6 bases). Deletions cut 5 bases from V and 6 bases from J, with 11 bases between. The CDR3 spans 13 residues. Germline lookup yields CDR1 SGHTA and CDR2 FQGTGA. The CDR3 DNA reads as TGTGCCAGCAGCCCCAACGGGGGCAATGAGCAGTTCTTC. It encodes CASSPNGGNEQFF. Full variable domain (remainder filled in from reference TRBV7-3 and TRBJ2-1): GAGVSQTPSNKVTEKGKYVELRCDPISGHTALYWYRQSLGQGPEFLIYFQGTGAADDSGLPNDRFFAVRPEGSVSTLKIQRTERGDSAVYLCASSPNGGNEQFFGPGTRLTVL.